Ten or more counts support the clone carrying this TCR beta chain. The TCR beta CDR3 regions underwent amplification using RNA transcripts as the source. When the TCR CDR3 underwent first-round RT-PCR, the HTBI primer set was used. TCRdb called the multiplex PCR reads again in MiXCR, with one record for every CDR3 protein. This sample has 550,000 to 800,000 distinct CDR3 sequences, with 15% to 20% found just once. The CDR3 length is 14 residues. The germline V gene has CDR1 MDHEN and CDR2 SYDVKM. V lost 6 bases, J lost 1 base, and 4 bases stayed unmatched. This sample was included in a study of T cells in Graves' hyperthyroidism and ophthalmopathy.

What was sequenced was blood. This clonotype originated in a man aged 45-65 years with Graves' hyperthyroidism. The genes are TRBV28 and TRBJ2-5; 8 nucleotides align to TRBD1. Written as DNA, the CDR3 is TGTGCCAGCAGCGCCACAGGGGGCCAAGAGACCCAGTACTTC. This sequence encodes CASSATGGQETQYF.